This T cell receptor beta chain emerged from a study of T cell responses to AZD1222 COVID-19 vaccine. General study findings and limits: Receipt of two AZD1222 doses was followed by a rise in Spike-specific TCR breadth and depth. Scientists sampled the repertoires only once the peak T cell response had passed. Only 5 or 6 people who got AZD1222 tested seropositive at baseline.

In regard to this clone: Its antigen is unknown.

Sequenced by immunoSEQ multiplex PCR; TCRdb stores in-frame clones only, minus some. The table lists about 29,000 clones, roughly 93% of them singletons. V was shortened by 3 bases and J by 4 bases, with 20 bases between the two germline ends. The CDR3 is 17 residues long. Germline loops: CDR1 WNHNN, CDR2 SYGVQD (reference sequence). The receptor comes from an adult in good health. This sequence joins TRBV10-1 and TRBJ2-3; D perhaps matches TRBD2 (6 bases). Sequencing was performed on peripheral blood, taken on day 0 of AZD1222 vaccination. CDR3 DNA sequence: TGCGCCAGCAGTGATTGGGACTCTTCTGCCAAGGCAGATACGCAGTATTTT. This codes for CASSDWDSSAKADTQYF.